This is a list of T cell receptor beta chains from one sample in a study of CD8 T cells in Susac syndrome. TCRdb processed the immunoSEQ multiplex PCR reads anew with MiXCR; each CDR3 protein has one entry. In the table there are about 180,000 distinct CDR3 sequences, approximately 94% of which are singletons. The sample comprised CD4+ T cells from PBMCs. Receptors originate from a human donor with Susac syndrome. Each CDR3 is given with its conserved first and last residue. A D gene is named only where the DNA matches it firmly. Size is omitted from some rows. Given values are once, few, many or a class for expanded clones.

v_gene	d_gene	j_gene	abundance	CDR3aa	CDR3nt
TRBV9	.	TRBJ1-6	.	CASSVDEGRNSPLHF	TGTGCCAGCAGCGTAGACGAGGGGCGCAACTCACCCCTCCACTTT
TRBV2	TRBD1	TRBJ1-2	once	CASSATVSDRGSAGYTF	TGTGCCAGCAGTGCTACAGTGTCTGACAGGGGATCTGCTGGCTACACCTTC
TRBV20-1	.	TRBJ2-7	.	CSASESTYEQYF	TGCAGTGCTAGCGAGTCAACCTACGAGCAGTACTTC
TRBV7-8	.	TRBJ2-6	few	CASSLGSAGANVLTF	TGTGCCAGCAGCTTAGGTTCTGCTGGGGCCAACGTCCTGACTTTC
TRBV29-1	.	TRBJ2-1	.	CSVRGNNNEQFF	TGCAGCGTAAGGGGGAATAACAATGAGCAGTTCTTC
TRBV6-5	.	TRBJ2-4	.	CASSYSMRGIQYF	TGTGCCAGCAGTTACTCGATGCGGGGCATTCAGTACTTC
TRBV12-3/TRBV12-4	.	TRBJ1-2	.	CASRPLGTQGGGYGYTF	TGTGCCAGCAGACCCCTCGGGACTCAGGGTGGGGGCTATGGCTACACCTTC
TRBV20-1	TRBD1	TRBJ2-3	.	CSGTGSTDTQYF	TGCAGTGGGACAGGTAGCACAGATACGCAGTATTTT
TRBV19	.	TRBJ1-6	.	CASSDRSNSPLHF	TGTGCCAGTAGTGACAGGTCCAATTCACCCCTCCACTTT
TRBV12-3/TRBV12-4	.	TRBJ2-1	.	CASSLVRNEQFF	TGTGCCAGCAGTTTAGTTAGAAATGAGCAGTTCTTC
TRBV2	.	TRBJ1-1	.	CASSGAENTEAFF	TGTGCCAGCAGTGGGGCGGAGAACACTGAAGCTTTCTTT
TRBV2	.	TRBJ1-5	.	CASKGTTNQPQHF	TGTGCCAGCAAAGGTACTACCAATCAGCCCCAGCATTTT
TRBV10-3	.	TRBJ2-5	.	CAISEGGKQETQYF	TGTGCCATCAGTGAAGGGGGGAAGCAAGAGACCCAGTACTTC
TRBV20-1	.	TRBJ2-3	once	CSAGGLSTDTQYF	TGCAGTGCTGGCGGACTTAGCACAGATACGCAGTATTTT